Below are 23 T cell receptor beta chains sequenced from a single sample in a study of blood T cells in healthy people across ages. A sample-barcoded 5' primer and a J-beta primer mix were used in a second PCR of about 7 to 12 cycles. TCRdb ran MiXCR on the 5' RACE reads and lists one entry per CDR3 protein. The table shows about 1.8 million distinct CDR3 sequences, with around 50% occurring only once. Sequencing was carried out using blood. These receptors originate from a woman aged 40-49 years in good health.

This clonotype appeared a few times. The chain carries TRBV6-2 or TRBV6-3 and TRBJ2-1; no clear D gene. Germline values: CDR1 MNHEY, CDR2 SVGEGT. Deletions cut 5 bases from V and 5 bases from J, with 16 bases between. The CDR3 has 15 amino acids. The CDR3 DNA sequence: TGTGCCAGCAGTCTAGTGGGAAGTAGGAACAATGAGCAGTTCTTC. It yields the protein CASSLVGSRNNEQFF.

CDR3 residues: CASSGRDRAHEQYF. For the CDR3, the DNA is TGTGCCAGCTCCGGCCGGGACAGGGCCCACGAGCAGTACTTC. J is TRBJ2-7 and V is TRBV6-5; 9 bases agree with TRBD1. Germline CDR1 MNHEY, CDR2 SVGAGI. V lost 8 bases to trimming and J lost 5 bases; unmatched junction nucleotides: 10. The length of the CDR3 is 14 residues.

This clonotype was observed a handful of times. CDR3 sequence: CAISEITGETQYF. The DNA for the CDR3 is TGTGCCATCAGTGAGATTACGGGAGAGACCCAGTACTTC. The chain recombines TRBV10-3 with TRBJ2-5; D gene ambiguous. Germline values: CDR1 ENHRY, CDR2 SYGVKD. The germline V and J ends were trimmed by 2 bases and 4 bases, with 8 bases remaining between them. CDR3 size: 13 residues.

In this sample, this clonotype turned up once. The CDR3 sequence is CASSLVGAAAKNTDTQYF. The CDR3 DNA reads as TGTGCCAGCAGCTTAGTGGGGGCCGCCGCAAAAAACACAGATACGCAGTATTTT. The J gene is TRBJ2-3, the V gene TRBV7-2; D possibly corresponds to TRBD1 (6 bases). V shed 1 base and J shed 2 bases, with 19 bases lying between them. In germline, CDR1 is SGHTA, CDR2 FQGNSA. This CDR3 contains 18 residues.

This rearrangement joins TRBV3-1 to TRBJ2-5, with TRBD2 identical over 9 bases. The trim removed 3 bases at V and 1 base at J, leaving 6 bases unmatched. The CDR3 covers 16 residues. Germline CDR1 is LGHDT and CDR2 is YNNKEL (reference sequence). Here the CDR3 DNA reads TGTGCCAGCAGCCAGATACAAGCGGGGGGCCAAGAGACCCAGTACTTC. Its translation is CASSQIQAGGQETQYF.

This chain uses TRBV4-1 with TRBJ2-7; TRBD1 matches 8 bases. Germline values: CDR1 MGHRA, CDR2 YSYEKL. The CDR3 sequence is 13 residues long. V shed 5 bases, J shed 4 bases, and the junction held 4 bases outside the gene matches. CDR3 amino acids: CASSDDRGYEQYF. In DNA, the CDR3 is TGCGCCAGCAGCGACGACAGGGGATACGAGCAGTACTTC.

The chain combines TRBV6-5 with TRBJ2-5; unclear D gene. The end of the DNA aligns better with TRBJ2-7, so the J call may be wrong. Germline assignment: CDR1 MNHEY and CDR2 SVGAGI. The CDR3 has 14 amino acids. This CDR3 is CASSYSRTLLEQYF. The CDR3, as DNA: TGTGCCAGCAGTTACTCAAGGACCCTGCTCGAGCAGTACTTC.

The V call is TRBV24-1, the J call TRBJ2-1; weak D call: TRBD1 (6 bases). The better agreement between TRBJ2-7 and the DNA end casts doubt on the J call. CDR3 length: 15 amino acids. Germline lookup yields CDR1 KGHDR and CDR2 SFDVKD. The CDR3 spells CATRPKGVGDNEQYF. DNA of the CDR3: TGTGCCACCCGTCCGAAGGGTGTGGGGGACAATGAGCAGTACTTC.

The gene calls are TRBV6-2 or TRBV6-3 and TRBJ1-5; weak D call: TRBD1 (5 bases). The V gene's germline CDR1 is MNHEY and CDR2 SVGEGT. The CDR3 runs to 14 residues. Deletions cut 6 bases from V and 5 bases from J, with 14 bases between. CDR3 region: CASRWRQGDQPQHF. DNA for the CDR3: TGTGCCAGCAGATGGCGTCAAGGGGATCAGCCCCAGCATTTT.

This sequence joins TRBV13 and TRBJ2-7, with D possibly matching TRBD2 (6 bases). Deletions cut 8 bases from V and 0 bases from J, with 14 bases between. The CDR3 length is 14 residues. CDR1 PRHDT and CDR2 FYEKMQ come from the germline V gene (reference sequence). In DNA form, the CDR3 reads TGTGCCAGCTCCAACCGGGGGAACTCCTACGAGCAGTACTTC. It encodes CASSNRGNSYEQYF.

V gene TRBV4-2 combines with J gene TRBJ2-1, with a tentative D call TRBD2 (5 bases). Germline CDR1 is LGHNA and CDR2 is YNFKEQ. The V end lost 0 bases, the J end lost 9 bases, and 21 bases lay between the germline ends. This CDR3 spans 17 amino acids. The CDR3 region is CASSQDEASSRLVEQFF. The CDR3 DNA reads TGTGCCAGCAGCCAAGATGAAGCTAGCTCTCGATTAGTTGAGCAGTTCTTC.

The CDR3 reads CASGGGWETQYF. In DNA form, the CDR3 reads TGTGCCAGCGGAGGGGGCTGGGAGACCCAGTACTTC. The rearrangement joins TRBV25-1 to TRBJ2-5; D perhaps matches TRBD1 (7 bases). Per the germline V gene, CDR1 is MGHDK and CDR2 is SYGVNS. Trimming removed 8 bases at V and 5 bases at J, with 12 bases between. The CDR3 sequence is 12 residues long.

The chain combines TRBV11-2 with TRBJ1-1; no clear D. V shed 2 bases and J shed 11 bases, with 15 bases lying between them. Germline V gene lookup returns CDR1 SGHAT and CDR2 FQNNGV. The CDR3 contains 13 residues. CDR3 sequence reads: CASSLNLYAGAFF. DNA for the CDR3: TGTGCCAGCAGCTTAAACTTATACGCGGGCGCTTTCTTT.

The rearrangement joins TRBV28 to TRBJ2-1; 10 bases are shared with TRBD1. Germline V lookup: CDR1 MDHEN, CDR2 SYDVKM. The CDR3 is made up of 12 amino acids. The V and J ends lost 6 bases and 13 bases, in that order; junction bases with no gene match: 6. CDR3 DNA: TGTGCCAGCAGCCATGACAGGGGGCCCCAGTTCTTC. Protein: CASSHDRGPQFF.

The chain is built from TRBV28 and TRBJ1-4, with a possible D match to TRBD1 (6 bases). The CDR3 totals 16 residues. V lost 4 bases, J lost 4 bases, and 16 bases lay in between. From germline, CDR1 is MDHEN and CDR2 SYDVKM. The CDR3 loop reads CASSSLGTGHNEKLFF. CDR3 DNA: TGTGCCAGCAGTTCCCTCGGGACGGGACATAATGAAAAACTGTTTTTT.

This clonotype turned up a few times. This sequence joins TRBV4-1 and TRBJ2-5; perhaps D is TRBD1 or TRBD2 (5 bases each). Germline assignment: CDR1 MGHRA and CDR2 YSYEKL. CDR3 length: 15 residues. The V gene lost 0 bases and the J gene lost 5 bases, with 13 bases spanning the gap. CDR3 in amino acids: CASSQDSRGGETQYF. The CDR3 nucleotides are TGCGCCAGCAGCCAAGATTCCCGGGGCGGGGAGACCCAGTACTTC.

This chain uses TRBV20-1 with TRBJ2-7; a possible D gene is TRBD1 (5 bases). In germline, CDR1 is DFQATT, CDR2 SNEGSKA (reference sequence). The CDR3 is made up of 14 amino acids. Trimming stripped 3 bases from V and 0 bases from J, with 12 bases between. The CDR3 loop reads CSASSQGSSYEQYF. CDR3 coding DNA: TGCAGTGCTAGTAGCCAGGGCAGCTCCTACGAGCAGTACTTC.

In its sample, this clonotype was seen a few times. The rearrangement joins TRBV28 to TRBJ2-4; 8 bases agree with TRBD1. The V and J ends lost 8 bases and 3 bases, in that order; junction bases with no gene match: 6. This CDR3 has 14 residues. CDR1 is MDHEN, CDR2 SYDVKM, per germline. CDR3 protein: CASQGAWNKNIQYF. For the CDR3, the DNA is TGTGCCAGCCAGGGGGCCTGGAACAAAAACATTCAGTACTTC. The full variable domain, completed using reference TRBV28 and TRBJ2-4, is DVKVTQSSRYLVKRTGEKVFLECVQDMDHENMFWYRQDPGLGLRLIYFSYDVKMKEKGDIPEGYSVSREKKERFSLILESASTNQTSMYLCASQGAWNKNIQYFGAGTRLSVL.

This clonotype was found a few times. V is TRBV12-3 or TRBV12-4 and J is TRBJ1-1; TRBD1 might be the D (5 bases). Trimming removed 2 bases from V and 0 bases from J, with 10 bases in between. The CDR3 has 15 residues. The CDR3 DNA follows: TGTGCCAGCAGTTTATCCGGGACCGTGAACACTGAAGCTTTCTTT. Translated, it gives CASSLSGTVNTEAFF.

This clonotype was picked up one time. The chain joins TRBV5-8 to TRBJ1-4, with a tentative D call TRBD1 (5 bases). Between the trimmed V and J ends, which lost 0 bases and 3 bases, there was a span of 12 bases. The CDR3 is 16 amino acids. The germline V gene encodes CDR1 SGHTS and CDR2 YDEGEE. CDR3 sequence: CASSLGTTDANEKLFF. The CDR3 DNA follows: TGTGCCAGCAGCTTGGGGACAACGGACGCTAATGAAAAACTGTTTTTT.

Turning to this clonotype: Mismatch with germline at one junction end may stem from a read error. The chain is built from TRBV12-3 or TRBV12-4 and TRBJ2-7, with D perhaps matching TRBD1 (6 bases). The J call may be in error: the DNA end matches TRBJ2-5 better. This CDR3 has 16 residues. CDR3 DNA: TGTGCCGGCAGATCCGCGAAATACAGGGAACGTGAGACCCAGTACTTC. This gives the protein CAGRSAKYRERETQYF.

The table lists this clonotype with a few counts. J is TRBJ2-5 and V is TRBV4-1; 9 bases match TRBD2. The V gene end was trimmed by 1 base and the J gene end by 2 bases; junction bases not matched to a gene: 5. Germline-derived CDR1 and CDR2 are MGHRA and YSYEKL. The CDR3 sequence is 16 residues long. The CDR3 nucleotides read TGCGCCAGCAGCCAAGGGACTAGCGCGATACAAGAGACCCAGTACTTC. Translation: CASSQGTSAIQETQYF.

The chain joins TRBV6-6 to TRBJ1-5; tentative D call: TRBD1 (5 bases). Germline assignment: CDR1 MNHNY and CDR2 SVGAGI (reference sequence). Trimming removed 3 bases at V and 2 bases at J, with 14 bases between. This CDR3 has 16 amino acids. DNA for the CDR3: TGTGCCAGCAGTTATGGGGACCAAGGGGGCAATCAGCCCCAGCATTTT. This sequence encodes CASSYGDQGGNQPQHF.